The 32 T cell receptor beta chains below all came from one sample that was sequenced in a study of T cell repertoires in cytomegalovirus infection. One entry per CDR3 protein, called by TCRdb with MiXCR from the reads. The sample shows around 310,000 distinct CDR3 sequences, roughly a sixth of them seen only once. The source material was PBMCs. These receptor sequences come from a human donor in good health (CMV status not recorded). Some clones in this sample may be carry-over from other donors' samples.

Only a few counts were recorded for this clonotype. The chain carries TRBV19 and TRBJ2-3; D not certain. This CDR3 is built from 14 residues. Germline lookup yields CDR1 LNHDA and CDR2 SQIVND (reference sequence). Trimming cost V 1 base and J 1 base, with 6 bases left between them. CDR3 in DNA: TGTGCCAGTAGTATAGCCCCTCGCACAGATACGCAGTATTTT. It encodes CASSIAPRTDTQYF.

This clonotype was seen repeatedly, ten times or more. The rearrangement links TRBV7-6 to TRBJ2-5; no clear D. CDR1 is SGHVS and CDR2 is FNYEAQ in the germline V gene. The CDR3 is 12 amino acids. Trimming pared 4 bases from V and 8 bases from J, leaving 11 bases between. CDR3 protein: CASSSLGKTQYF. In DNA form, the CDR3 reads TGTGCCAGCAGCTCGCTGGGTAAAACCCAGTACTTC.

CDR3 loop: CASSPGGTGVREQYF. The CDR3 DNA reads TGTGCCAGCAGCCCGGGAGGGACAGGGGTTCGAGAGCAGTACTTC. The chain has TRBV12-3 or TRBV12-4 and TRBJ2-7; 10 bases are a match to TRBD1. This CDR3 spans 15 amino acids. The V gene end was trimmed by 6 bases and the J gene end by 7 bases; junction bases not matched to a gene: 12.

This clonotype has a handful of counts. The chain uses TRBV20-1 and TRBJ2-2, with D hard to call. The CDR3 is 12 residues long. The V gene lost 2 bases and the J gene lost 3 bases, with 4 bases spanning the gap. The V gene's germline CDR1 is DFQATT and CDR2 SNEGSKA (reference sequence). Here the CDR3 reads CSARPHTGELFF. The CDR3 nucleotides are TGCAGTGCTAGACCGCACACCGGGGAGCTGTTTTTT.

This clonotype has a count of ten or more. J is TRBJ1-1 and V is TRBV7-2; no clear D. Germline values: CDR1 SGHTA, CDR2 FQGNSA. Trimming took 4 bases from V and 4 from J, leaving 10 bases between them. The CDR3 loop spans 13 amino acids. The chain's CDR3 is CASSSSQLTEAFF. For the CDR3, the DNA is TGTGCCAGCAGCTCTAGTCAGCTCACTGAAGCTTTCTTT. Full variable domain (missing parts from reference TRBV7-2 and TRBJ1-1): GAGVSQSPSNKVTEKGKDVELRCDPISGHTALYWYRQSLGQGLEFLIYFQGNSAPDKSGLPSDRFSAERTGGSVSTLTIQRTQQEDSAVYLCASSSSQLTEAFFGQGTRLTVV.

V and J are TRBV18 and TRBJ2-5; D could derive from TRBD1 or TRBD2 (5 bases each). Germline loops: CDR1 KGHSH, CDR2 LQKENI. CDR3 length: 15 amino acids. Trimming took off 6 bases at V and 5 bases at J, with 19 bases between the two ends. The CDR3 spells CASSPWGLAKETQYF. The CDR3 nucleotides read TGTGCCAGCTCTCCATGGGGGTTGGCCAAGGAGACCCAGTACTTC. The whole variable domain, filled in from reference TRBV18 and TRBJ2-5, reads NAGVMQNPRHLVRRRGQEARLRCSPMKGHSHVYWYRQLPEEGLKFMVYLQKENIIDESGMPKERFSAEFPKEGPSILRIQQVVRGDSAAYFCASSPWGLAKETQYFGPGTRLLVL.

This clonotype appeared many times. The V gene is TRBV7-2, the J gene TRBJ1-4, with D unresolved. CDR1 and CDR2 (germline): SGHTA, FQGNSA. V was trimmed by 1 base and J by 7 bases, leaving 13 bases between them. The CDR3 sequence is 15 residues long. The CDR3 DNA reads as TGTGCCAGCAGCTTAGGGTGGGGAGAAGGTGAAAAACTGTTTTTT. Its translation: CASSLGWGEGEKLFF.

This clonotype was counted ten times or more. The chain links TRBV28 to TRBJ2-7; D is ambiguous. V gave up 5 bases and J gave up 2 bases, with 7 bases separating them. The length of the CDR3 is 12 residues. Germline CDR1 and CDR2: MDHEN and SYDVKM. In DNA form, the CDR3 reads TGTGCCAGCAGTCCCCAGGCCTACGAGCAGTACTTC. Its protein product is CASSPQAYEQYF.

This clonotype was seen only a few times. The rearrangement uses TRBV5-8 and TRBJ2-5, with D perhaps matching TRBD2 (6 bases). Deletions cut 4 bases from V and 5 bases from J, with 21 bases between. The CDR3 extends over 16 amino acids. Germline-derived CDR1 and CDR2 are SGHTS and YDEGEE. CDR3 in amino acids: CASSATGTLLGETQYF. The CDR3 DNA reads TGTGCCAGCAGCGCCACCGGGACTCTACTCGGGGAGACCCAGTACTTC. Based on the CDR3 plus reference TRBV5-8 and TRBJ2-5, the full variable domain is EAGVTQSPTHLIKTRGQQATLRCSPISGHTSVYWYQQALGLGLQFLLWYDEGEERNRGNFPPRFSGRQFPNYSSELNVNALELEDSALYLCASSATGTLLGETQYFGPGTRLLVL.

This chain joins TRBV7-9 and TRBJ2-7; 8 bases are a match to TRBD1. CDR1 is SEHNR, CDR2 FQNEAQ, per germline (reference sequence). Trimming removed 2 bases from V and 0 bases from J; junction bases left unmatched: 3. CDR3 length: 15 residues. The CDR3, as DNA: TGTGCCAGCAGCTTAAACAGGGGGGTCTCCTACGAGCAGTACTTC. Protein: CASSLNRGVSYEQYF.

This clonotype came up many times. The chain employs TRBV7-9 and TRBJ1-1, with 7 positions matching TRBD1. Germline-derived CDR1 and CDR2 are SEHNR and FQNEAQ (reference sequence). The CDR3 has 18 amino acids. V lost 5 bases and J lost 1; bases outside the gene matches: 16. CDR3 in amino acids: CASSPQAGKGARNTEAFF. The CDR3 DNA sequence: TGTGCCAGCAGCCCCCAGGCGGGTAAGGGGGCGAGGAACACTGAAGCTTTCTTT.

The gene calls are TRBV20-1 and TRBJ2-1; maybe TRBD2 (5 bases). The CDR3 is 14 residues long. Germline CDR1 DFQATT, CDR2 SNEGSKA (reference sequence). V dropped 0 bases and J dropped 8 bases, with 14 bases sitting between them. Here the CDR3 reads CSARDFGVWDEQFF. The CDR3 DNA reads TGCAGTGCTAGAGATTTCGGGGTCTGGGATGAGCAGTTCTTC.

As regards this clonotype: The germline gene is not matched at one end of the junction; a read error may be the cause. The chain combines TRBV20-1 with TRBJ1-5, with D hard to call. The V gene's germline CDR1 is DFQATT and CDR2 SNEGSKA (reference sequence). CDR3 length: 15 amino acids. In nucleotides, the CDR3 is TGCAGTGCTAAAGAGAGGGCCAGTAGCTATCAGCCCCAGCATTTT. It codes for CSAKERASSYQPQHF.

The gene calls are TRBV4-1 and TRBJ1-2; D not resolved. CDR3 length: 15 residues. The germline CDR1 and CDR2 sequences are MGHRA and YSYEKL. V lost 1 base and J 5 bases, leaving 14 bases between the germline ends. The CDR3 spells CASSQVGVQAYGYTF. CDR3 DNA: TGCGCCAGCAGCCAAGTGGGCGTGCAGGCTTATGGCTACACCTTC.

The CDR3 loop is CASSPGAVNTEAFF. The CDR3 DNA follows: TGCGCCAGCAGCCCGGGAGCGGTGAACACTGAAGCTTTCTTT. This sequence joins TRBV5-1 and TRBJ1-1; D is ambiguous. Germline CDR1 reads SGHRS; CDR2 reads YFSETQ. Trimming stripped 4 bases from V and 0 bases from J, with 10 bases between. This CDR3 is 14 amino acids long.

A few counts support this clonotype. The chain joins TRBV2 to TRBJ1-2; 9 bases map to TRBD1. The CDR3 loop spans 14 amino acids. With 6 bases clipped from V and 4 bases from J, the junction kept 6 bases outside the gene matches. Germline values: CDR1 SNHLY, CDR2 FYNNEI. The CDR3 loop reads CASRGDRVTYGYTF. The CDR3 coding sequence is TGTGCCAGCAGGGGGGACAGGGTTACCTATGGCTACACCTTC.

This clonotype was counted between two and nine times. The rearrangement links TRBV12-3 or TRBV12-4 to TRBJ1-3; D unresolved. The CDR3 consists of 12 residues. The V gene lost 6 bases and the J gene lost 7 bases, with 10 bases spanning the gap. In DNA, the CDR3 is TGTGCCAGCAGCCCTTTTGTGAACACCATATATTTT. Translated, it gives CASSPFVNTIYF.

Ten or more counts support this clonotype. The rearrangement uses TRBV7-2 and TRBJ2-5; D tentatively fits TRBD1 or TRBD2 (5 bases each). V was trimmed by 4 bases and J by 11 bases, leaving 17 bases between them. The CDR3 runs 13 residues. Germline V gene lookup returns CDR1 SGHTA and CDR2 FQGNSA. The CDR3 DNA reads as TGTGCCAGCAGCTCGTCACTAGGGACGGCGCAGTACTTC. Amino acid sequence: CASSSSLGTAQYF.

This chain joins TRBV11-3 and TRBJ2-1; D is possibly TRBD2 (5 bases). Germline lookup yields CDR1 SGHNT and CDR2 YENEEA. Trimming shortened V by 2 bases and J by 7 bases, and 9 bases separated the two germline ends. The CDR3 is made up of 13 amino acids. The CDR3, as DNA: TGTGCCAGCAGCTTACAAAGCGGTAATGAGCAGTTCTTC. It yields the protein CASSLQSGNEQFF.

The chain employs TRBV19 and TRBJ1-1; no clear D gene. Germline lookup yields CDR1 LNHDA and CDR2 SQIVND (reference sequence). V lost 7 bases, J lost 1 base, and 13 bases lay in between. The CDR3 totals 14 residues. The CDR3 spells CASTRDRQNTEAFF. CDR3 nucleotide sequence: TGTGCCAGTACCCGTGACCGGCAGAACACTGAAGCTTTCTTT.

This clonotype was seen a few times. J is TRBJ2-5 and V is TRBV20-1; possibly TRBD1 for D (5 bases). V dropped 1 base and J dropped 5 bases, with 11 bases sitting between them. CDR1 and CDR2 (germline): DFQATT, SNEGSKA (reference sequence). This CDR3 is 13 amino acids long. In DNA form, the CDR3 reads TGCAGTGCTAGAGTAGCAGGGTCTGAGACCCAGTACTTC. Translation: CSARVAGSETQYF.

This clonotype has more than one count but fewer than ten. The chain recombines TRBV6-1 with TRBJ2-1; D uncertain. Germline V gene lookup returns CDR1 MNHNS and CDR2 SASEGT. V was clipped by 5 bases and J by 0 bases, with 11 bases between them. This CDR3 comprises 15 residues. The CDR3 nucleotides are TGTGCCAGCAGTCCTGGGGATAGCTCCTACAATGAGCAGTTCTTC. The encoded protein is CASSPGDSSYNEQFF.

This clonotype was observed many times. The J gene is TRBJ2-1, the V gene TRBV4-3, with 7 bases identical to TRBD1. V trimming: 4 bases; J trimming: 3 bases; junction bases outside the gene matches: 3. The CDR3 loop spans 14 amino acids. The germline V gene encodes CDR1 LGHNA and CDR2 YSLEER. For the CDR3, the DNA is TGCGCCAGCAGCCCAGGGGACAGCTACAATGAGCAGTTCTTC. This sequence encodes CASSPGDSYNEQFF.

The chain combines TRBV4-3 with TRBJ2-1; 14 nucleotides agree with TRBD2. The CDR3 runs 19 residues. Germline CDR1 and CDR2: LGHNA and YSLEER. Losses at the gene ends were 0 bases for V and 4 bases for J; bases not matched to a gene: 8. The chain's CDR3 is CASSQEGRTSGGIYNEQFF. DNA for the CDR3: TGCGCCAGCAGCCAAGAAGGGAGGACTAGCGGGGGGATTTACAATGAGCAGTTCTTC.

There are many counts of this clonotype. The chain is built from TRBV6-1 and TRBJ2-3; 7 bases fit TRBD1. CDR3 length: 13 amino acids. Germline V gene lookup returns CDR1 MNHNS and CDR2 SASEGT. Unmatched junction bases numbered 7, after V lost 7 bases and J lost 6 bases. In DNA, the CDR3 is TGTGCCAGCAACCCGACAGGGTTGGATACGCAGTATTTT. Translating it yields CASNPTGLDTQYF.

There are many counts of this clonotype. The CDR3 DNA sequence: TGTGCCAGCAGCTTCCAGGTCGGGACTCCGGTGCGAGAGACCCAGTACTTC. Its translation is CASSFQVGTPVRETQYF. The gene calls are TRBV7-6 and TRBJ2-5, with D perhaps TRBD2 (6 bases). The CDR3 has 17 residues. The germline V and J ends were trimmed by 3 bases and 4 bases, with 21 bases remaining between them. CDR1 is SGHVS, CDR2 FNYEAQ, per germline.

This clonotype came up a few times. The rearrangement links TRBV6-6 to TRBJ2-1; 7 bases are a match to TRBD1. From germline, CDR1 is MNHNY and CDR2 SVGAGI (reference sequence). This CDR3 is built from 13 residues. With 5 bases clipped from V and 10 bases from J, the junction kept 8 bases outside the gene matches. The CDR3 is CASSDHRGYEQFF. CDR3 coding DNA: TGTGCCAGCAGTGACCACAGGGGTTACGAGCAGTTCTTC.

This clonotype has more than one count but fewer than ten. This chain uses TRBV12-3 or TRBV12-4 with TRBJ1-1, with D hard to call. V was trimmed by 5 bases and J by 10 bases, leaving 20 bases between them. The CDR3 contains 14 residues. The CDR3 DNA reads TGTGCCAGCAGTCCTACCGGGTCCCCTCTGGGAGCTTTCTTT. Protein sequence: CASSPTGSPLGAFF.

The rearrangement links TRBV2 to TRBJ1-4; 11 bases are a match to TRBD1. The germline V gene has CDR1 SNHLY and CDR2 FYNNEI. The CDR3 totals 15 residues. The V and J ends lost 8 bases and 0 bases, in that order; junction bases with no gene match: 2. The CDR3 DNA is TGTGCCAGCGCGGGACAGGGGGCAACTAATGAAAAACTGTTTTTT. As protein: CASAGQGATNEKLFF.

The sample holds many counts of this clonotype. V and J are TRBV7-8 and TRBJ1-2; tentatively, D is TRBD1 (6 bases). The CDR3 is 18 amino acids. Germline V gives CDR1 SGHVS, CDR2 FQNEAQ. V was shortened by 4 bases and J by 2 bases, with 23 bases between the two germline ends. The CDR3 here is CASSSAPLGGHENYGYTF. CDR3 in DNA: TGTGCCAGCAGCTCCGCGCCCCTTGGGGGACACGAGAACTATGGCTACACCTTC.

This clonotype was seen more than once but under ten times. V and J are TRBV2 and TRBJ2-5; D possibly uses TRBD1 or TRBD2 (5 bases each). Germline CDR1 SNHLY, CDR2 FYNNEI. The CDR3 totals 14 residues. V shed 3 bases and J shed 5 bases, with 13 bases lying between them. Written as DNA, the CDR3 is TGTGCCAGCAGTGATCCGCAAGGGGAGGAGACCCAGTACTTC. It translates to CASSDPQGEETQYF.

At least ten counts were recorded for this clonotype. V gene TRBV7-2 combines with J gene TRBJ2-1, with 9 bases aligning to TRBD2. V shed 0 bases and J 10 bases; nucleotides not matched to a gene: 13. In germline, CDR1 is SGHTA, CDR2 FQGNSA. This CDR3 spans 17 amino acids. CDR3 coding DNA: TGTGCCAGCAGCTTAGCGCTTCTGGCGGGGGGGCTTGGAGAGCAGTTCTTC. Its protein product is CASSLALLAGGLGEQFF.